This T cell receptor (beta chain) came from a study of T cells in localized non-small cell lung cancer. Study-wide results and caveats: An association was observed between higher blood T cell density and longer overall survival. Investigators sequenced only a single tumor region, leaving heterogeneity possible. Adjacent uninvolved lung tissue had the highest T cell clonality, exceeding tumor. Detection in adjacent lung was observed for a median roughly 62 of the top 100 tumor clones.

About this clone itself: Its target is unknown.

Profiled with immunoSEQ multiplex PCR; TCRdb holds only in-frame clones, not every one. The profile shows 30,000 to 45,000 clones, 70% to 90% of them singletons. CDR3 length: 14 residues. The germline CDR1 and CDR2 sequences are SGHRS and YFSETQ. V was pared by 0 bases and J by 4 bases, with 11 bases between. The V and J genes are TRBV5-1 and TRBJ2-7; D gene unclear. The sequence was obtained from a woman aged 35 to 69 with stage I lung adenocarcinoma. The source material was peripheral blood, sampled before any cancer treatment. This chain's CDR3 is CASSLVVQPYEQYF. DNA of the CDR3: TGCGCCAGCAGCTTGGTGGTACAGCCATACGAGCAGTACTTC. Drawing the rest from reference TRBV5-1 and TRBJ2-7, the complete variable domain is KAGVTQTPRYLIKTRGQQVTLSCSPISGHRSVSWYQQTPGQGLQFLFEYFSETQRNKGNFPGRFSGRQFSNSRSEMNVSTLELGDSALYLCASSLVVQPYEQYFGPGTRLTVT.